This T cell receptor (beta chain) derives from a study of T cell responses to AZD1222 COVID-19 vaccine. To note about this clone: Its cognate antigen is unknown.

The table came from immunoSEQ multiplex PCR; TCRdb's copy has only in-frame clones and leaves some out. The sample lists approximately 150,000 clones, nearly 95% seen once, with approximately 2.2% in the top ten. With 2 bases clipped from V and 13 bases from J, the junction kept 5 bases outside the gene matches. CDR3 length equals 12 residues. CDR1 is MNHNS and CDR2 is SASEGT in the germline V gene. Notes on the study in general: Two AZD1222 administrations were followed by greater Spike-specific TCR breadth and depth.

The sample in question was peripheral blood, obtained on day 0 of AZD1222 vaccination. The chain joins TRBV6-1 to TRBJ1-5, with 7 nucleotides matching TRBD1. This TCR was recovered from an adult in good health. The CDR3 sequence is CASSEPGRGQHF. CDR3 nucleotide sequence: TGTGCCAGCAGTGAACCGGGCAGGGGGCAGCATTTT.